The source of this TCR beta chain is a study of T cells in Graves' hyperthyroidism and ophthalmopathy. CDR3 length: 15 amino acids. V lost 0 bases and J 0 bases, leaving 6 bases between the germline ends. The germline V gene has CDR1 MNHGY and CDR2 SVAAGI. Researchers amplified the TCR beta CDR3 regions from RNA transcripts. TCR CDR3 regions were first amplified by RT-PCR with HTBI primers. One entry per CDR3 protein, called by TCRdb with MiXCR from the multiplex PCR reads. The sample holds around 600,000 distinct CDR3 sequences, about 14% seen once. The chain is built from TRBV6-9 and TRBJ1-3; D unclear. The receptor was derived from a woman between 50 and 59 years old with Graves' ophthalmopathy. Specimen: blood. CDR3 loop: CASSYSVTSGNTIYF. The CDR3 region has the DNA TGTGCCAGCAGTTATTCGGTGACCTCTGGAAACACCATATATTTT.